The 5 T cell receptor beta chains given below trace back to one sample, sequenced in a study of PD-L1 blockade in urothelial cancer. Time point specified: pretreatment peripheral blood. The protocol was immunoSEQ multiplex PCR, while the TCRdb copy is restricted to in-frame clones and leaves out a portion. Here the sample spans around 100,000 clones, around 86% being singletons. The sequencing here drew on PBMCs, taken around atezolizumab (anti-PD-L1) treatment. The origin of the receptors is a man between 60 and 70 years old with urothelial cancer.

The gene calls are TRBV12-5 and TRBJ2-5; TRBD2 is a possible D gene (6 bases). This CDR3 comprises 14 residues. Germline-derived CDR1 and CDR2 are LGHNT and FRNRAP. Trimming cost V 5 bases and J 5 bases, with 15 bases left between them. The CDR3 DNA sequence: TGTGCTAGTGGTCTCCGAGGCGGGGTGGAGACCCAGTACTTC. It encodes CASGLRGGVETQYF.

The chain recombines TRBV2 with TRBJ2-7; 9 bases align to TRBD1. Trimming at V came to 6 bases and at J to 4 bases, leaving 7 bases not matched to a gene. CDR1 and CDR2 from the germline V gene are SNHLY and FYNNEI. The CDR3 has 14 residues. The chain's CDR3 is CASRAQGAGYEQYF. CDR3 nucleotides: TGTGCCAGCAGGGCACAGGGGGCGGGGTACGAGCAGTACTTC.

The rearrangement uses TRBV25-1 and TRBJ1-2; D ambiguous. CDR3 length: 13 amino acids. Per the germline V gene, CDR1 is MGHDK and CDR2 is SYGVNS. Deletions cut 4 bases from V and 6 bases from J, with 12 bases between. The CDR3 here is CASSGRGENGYTF. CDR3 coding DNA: TGTGCCAGCAGTGGACGTGGGGAGAATGGCTACACCTTC.

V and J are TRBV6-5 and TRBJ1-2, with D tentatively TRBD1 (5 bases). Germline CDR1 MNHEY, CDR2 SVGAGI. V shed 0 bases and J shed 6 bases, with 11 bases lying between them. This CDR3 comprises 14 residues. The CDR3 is CASSYSSGVDGYTF. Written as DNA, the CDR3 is TGTGCCAGCAGTTACTCCTCGGGGGTTGATGGCTACACCTTC.

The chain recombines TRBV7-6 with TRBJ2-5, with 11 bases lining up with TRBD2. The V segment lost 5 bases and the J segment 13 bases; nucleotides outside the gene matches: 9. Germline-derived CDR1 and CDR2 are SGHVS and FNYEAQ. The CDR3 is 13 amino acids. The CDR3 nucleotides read TGTGCCAGCAGCACTCGACTAGCGGGAAGTCTGTACTTC. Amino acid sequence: CASSTRLAGSLYF. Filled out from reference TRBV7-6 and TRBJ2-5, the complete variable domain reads GAGVSQSPRYKVTKRGQDVALRCDPISGHVSLYWYRQALGQGPEFLTYFNYEAQQDKSGLPNDRFSAERPEGSISTLTIQRTEQRDSAMYRCASSTRLAGSLYFGPGTRLLVL.